Presented here are 26 T cell receptor beta chains from one specimen sequenced in a study of regulatory T cells in long-lasting Graves disease. Relying on iRepertoire HTBI primers and Arm-PCR of CDR3 regions, the team built TCR beta libraries. TCRdb re-called the multiplex PCR reads through MiXCR, storing one row per CDR3 protein. The top ten hold approximately 12% of the sample, which has 400,000 to 500,000 distinct CDR3 sequences, about a sixth seen once. Regarding time point: newly diagnosed GD, antithyroid drugs for less than 3 months. Extracted PBMC RNA gave rise to the TCR library. A further study also used this sample, focusing on T cells in Graves' hyperthyroidism and ophthalmopathy.

The source material was peripheral blood mononuclear cells (PBMCs), sampled at new diagnosis, from a patient treated with antithyroid drugs. Source of these receptors: a young woman with Graves disease.

In its sample, this clonotype was seen many times. This chain connects TRBV30 to TRBJ1-2, with 8 bases aligning to TRBD1. CDR1 is GTSNPN and CDR2 is SVGIG in the germline V gene (reference sequence). The CDR3 consists of 13 residues. The V and J ends lost 3 bases and 7 bases, in that order; junction bases with no gene match: 7. In DNA form, the CDR3 reads TGTGCCTGGAGGGGACAGGCTTTTGGTGGCTACACCTTC. Its translation: CAWRGQAFGGYTF.

This clonotype was picked up a small number of times. V and J are TRBV5-6 and TRBJ1-2; no clear D gene. V gave up 4 bases and J gave up 4 bases, with 14 bases separating them. The germline CDR1 and CDR2 sequences are SGHDT and YYEEEE. This CDR3 is built from 14 residues. CDR3 residues: CASSGIRKSYGYTF. The CDR3 region has the DNA TGTGCCAGCAGCGGCATCAGGAAGAGCTATGGCTACACCTTC.

This clonotype has a count of ten or more. The V gene is TRBV2, the J gene TRBJ1-5; D remains unclear. This CDR3 is built from 14 residues. V was trimmed by 3 bases and J by 3 bases, leaving 9 bases between them. Per germline, CDR1 SNHLY and CDR2 FYNNEI. The CDR3 sequence: CASSDIQYNQPQHF. The CDR3 DNA is TGTGCCAGCAGTGACATACAATACAATCAGCCCCAGCATTTT.

Ten or more counts support this clonotype. The gene calls are TRBV20-1 and TRBJ1-5; TRBD1 agrees at 8 bases. Germline lookup yields CDR1 DFQATT and CDR2 SNEGSKA (reference sequence). The CDR3 sequence is 12 residues long. The junction had 6 bases not matched to a gene; V was cut back by 7 bases and J by 7 bases. The CDR3 DNA follows: TGCAGTGTTACAGGGGGGGACCAGCCCCAGCATTTT. Amino acids: CSVTGGDQPQHF.

The J gene is TRBJ1-6, the V gene TRBV12-3 or TRBV12-4, with a weak D call TRBD1 (6 bases). V gave up 6 bases and J gave up 4 bases, with 13 bases separating them. The CDR3 is 15 residues long. The CDR3 nucleotides read TGTGCCAGCAGCTCCGGGACACCTTATAATTCACCCCTCCACTTT. It is translated as CASSSGTPYNSPLHF.

Concerning this clonotype: A much larger clone lies one base from this, so it may be a read error. The CDR3 DNA reads as TGTGCCAGCCCACCACCGTCCGGGACTACCAATGAGCAGTTCTTC. This codes for CASPPPSGTTNEQFF. The V call is TRBV18, the J call TRBJ2-1; TRBD2 agrees at 7 bases. This CDR3 is 15 amino acids long. Germline lookup yields CDR1 KGHSH and CDR2 LQKENI.

Regarding this clonotype: This may be a read error: a much more frequent sequence differs by one nucleotide. This rearrangement joins TRBV27 to TRBJ2-7; possibly TRBD2 for D (5 bases). This CDR3 spans 13 amino acids. Germline assignment: CDR1 MNHEY and CDR2 SMNVEV (reference sequence). CDR3 coding DNA: TGTGCCAGCAGTATAGCGAGGTCGGGCGAGCAGCACTTC. This codes for CASSIARSGEQHF.

The V gene is TRBV29-1, the J gene TRBJ2-5; D call uncertain. The CDR3 is 13 residues long. Trimming took 7 bases from V and 1 from J, leaving 13 bases between them. CDR1 and CDR2 from the germline V gene are SQVTM and ANQGSEA. In nucleotides, the CDR3 is TGCAGCGCCCGGCCGTTTCCCCAAGAGACCCAGTACTTC. This codes for CSARPFPQETQYF. The whole variable domain, filled in from reference TRBV29-1 and TRBJ2-5, reads SAVISQKPSRDICQRGTSLTIQCQVDSQVTMMFWYRQQPGQSLTLIATANQGSEATYESGFVIDKFPISRPNLTFSTLTVSNMSPEDSSIYLCSARPFPQETQYFGPGTRLLVL.

This clonotype appeared many times. The chain has TRBV20-1 and TRBJ2-1, with TRBD2 matching over 10 bases. The germline CDR1 and CDR2 sequences are DFQATT and SNEGSKA (reference sequence). The J segment lost 2 bases and the V segment lost 1 base, leaving 8 bases of the junction unmatched. The CDR3 length is 17 residues. CDR3 DNA sequence: TGCAGTGCTAGAGTCAAGCGGGAGGGCCCGACCTACAATGAGCAGTTCTTC. It is translated as CSARVKREGPTYNEQFF.

Details on this clonotype: A read error may be the cause here, since a much bigger clone is one base away. V gene TRBV7-8 combines with J gene TRBJ2-2; TRBD2 agrees at 9 bases. There are 16 residues in the CDR3. Germline assignment: CDR1 SGHVS and CDR2 FQNEAQ. CDR3: CASPGGGRAVAGEPFF. The CDR3 DNA is TGTGCCAGCCCGGGAGGCGGGAGGGCCGTCGCCGGGGAGCCGTTTTTT.

This clonotype was seen many times. The chain has TRBV5-1 and TRBJ2-2; D may be TRBD1 (6 bases). The CDR3 totals 15 residues. Per the germline V gene, CDR1 is SGHRS and CDR2 is YFSETQ. Trimming left V 6 bases short and J 0 bases short, with 12 bases between. Written as DNA, the CDR3 is TGCGCCAGCAAAAACAGGGTTGCGAACACCGGGGAGCTGTTTTTT. Translating gives CASKNRVANTGELFF.

This clonotype was picked up many times. This chain links TRBV6-1 with TRBJ1-6; D gene uncertain. This CDR3 has 16 residues. CDR1 is MNHNS, CDR2 SASEGT, per germline. V was trimmed by 5 bases and J by 1 base, leaving 12 bases between them. DNA for the CDR3: TGTGCCAGCAGTACGGTCCCGCGTTCCTATAATTCACCCCTCCACTTT. It specifies CASSTVPRSYNSPLHF.

In its sample, this clonotype was seen many times. This rearrangement joins TRBV27 to TRBJ2-1; D possibly uses TRBD1 or TRBD2 (6 bases each). CDR1 and CDR2 (germline): MNHEY, SMNVEV (reference sequence). V lost 2 bases and J 8 bases, leaving 10 bases between the germline ends. The CDR3 is 13 amino acids. The CDR3 loop is CASSLIGGHEQFF. In nucleotides, the CDR3 is TGTGCCAGCAGTTTAATAGGGGGGCATGAGCAGTTCTTC.

This clonotype appeared many times. The CDR3 reads CASSQTGVTFF. In DNA form, the CDR3 reads TGTGCCAGCAGCCAAACGGGGGTTACCTTCTTC. The chain couples TRBV4-2 to TRBJ2-1, with D possibly TRBD2 on 6 matching bases. CDR3 length: 11 residues. Germline V CDR1 and CDR2: LGHNA, YNFKEQ. Trimming took 2 bases from V and 16 from J, leaving 12 bases between them.

Many counts were recorded for this clonotype. The chain joins TRBV6-2 or TRBV6-3 to TRBJ2-3, with D perhaps TRBD2 (5 bases). V lost 5 bases to trimming and J lost 6 bases, with 18 bases between them. Germline CDR1 and CDR2: MNHEY and SVGEGT. The CDR3 totals 15 residues. The CDR3 sequence: CASSPASPLVDTQYF. The CDR3 nucleotides are TGTGCCAGCAGTCCGGCTAGCCCCCTTGTGGATACGCAGTATTTT.

This chain uses TRBV10-1 with TRBJ2-1; 8 bases are shared with TRBD1. With 10 bases clipped from V and 2 bases from J, the junction kept 7 bases outside the gene matches. CDR3 length: 14 residues. CDR1 and CDR2 from the germline V gene are WNHNN and SYGVQD (reference sequence). The CDR3 DNA is TGCGCCACTTCGACAGGGGCCACCTACAATGAGCAGTTCTTC. It encodes CATSTGATYNEQFF.

This clonotype was recorded many times. This chain connects TRBV30 to TRBJ1-3, with a weak D call TRBD1 (5 bases). Trimming stripped 7 bases from V and 0 bases from J, with 25 bases between. The germline V gene has CDR1 GTSNPN and CDR2 SVGIG (reference sequence). The CDR3 is made up of 18 amino acids. CDR3 loop: CAFWTSPYSEYSGNTIYF. The CDR3 DNA reads as TGTGCCTTCTGGACAAGTCCATACTCCGAATACTCTGGAAACACCATATATTTT.

This clonotype showed up many times. The chain couples TRBV6-1 to TRBJ2-3; maybe TRBD1 (5 bases). Germline V gene data show CDR1 as MNHNS and CDR2 as SASEGT. Trimming cost V 3 bases and J 2 bases, with 9 bases left between them. The CDR3 extends over 14 amino acids. In DNA form, the CDR3 reads TGTGCCAGCAGTGAGACAGTATACACAGATACGCAGTATTTT. Protein: CASSETVYTDTQYF.

This clonotype was recorded a few times. The J gene is TRBJ2-3, the V gene TRBV10-3, with TRBD2 matching over 10 bases. CDR3 size: 14 residues. With V trimmed by 6 bases and J by 2 bases, 2 bases remained unmatched. Germline V CDR1 and CDR2: ENHRY, SYGVKD. CDR3: CAISLAGDTDTQYF. The CDR3 bases are TGTGCCATCAGCCTAGCGGGAGACACAGATACGCAGTATTTT.

In its sample, this clonotype was seen a few times. The chain has TRBV5-4 and TRBJ2-1; 10 nucleotides align to TRBD1. V dropped 4 bases and J dropped 2; count of bases not matched to a gene: 3. Germline V lookup: CDR1 SGHNT, CDR2 YYREEE (reference sequence). The CDR3 totals 15 residues. CDR3 loop: CASSPGQGTYNEQFF. In nucleotides, the CDR3 is TGTGCCAGCAGCCCGGGACAGGGGACCTACAATGAGCAGTTCTTC.

The chain uses TRBV29-1 and TRBJ2-7; 8 bases line up with TRBD2. There are 15 residues in the CDR3. Germline assignment: CDR1 SQVTM and CDR2 ANQGSEA. The ends lost 5 bases at V and 5 bases at J; junction bases unmatched: 14. CDR3 in amino acids: CSVRGASGLGDEQYF. The CDR3 DNA follows: TGCAGCGTTAGGGGGGCTAGCGGGTTGGGTGACGAGCAGTACTTC.

With respect to this clonotype: An end of the junction differs from the germline gene, which may be a read error. The chain employs TRBV7-7 and TRBJ2-5; 12 bases agree with TRBD2. Germline assignment: CDR1 SSHAT and CDR2 FNYEAQ (reference sequence). CDR3 length equals 17 residues. CDR3 DNA sequence: TGTGCTAGCAGCTTAGGGGCTAGCGGGAGGGCCTTAGAGACCCAGTACTTC. Amino acids: CASSLGASGRALETQYF.

The CDR3 nucleotides are TGCAGCGTTGAACGTGGTGGACAGGCTAGTCGGGAGCAGTACTTC. This sequence encodes CSVERGGQASREQYF. The chain links TRBV29-1 to TRBJ2-7, with TRBD1 matching over 7 bases. This CDR3 is 15 amino acids long. Germline V gives CDR1 SQVTM, CDR2 ANQGSEA. The V and J ends lost 2 bases and 7 bases, in that order; junction bases with no gene match: 14.

This chain's CDR3 is CASSLGPTRTYNSPLHF. In nucleotides, the CDR3 is TGTGCCAGCAGTTTAGGGCCCACACGGACGTATAATTCACCCCTCCACTTT. The chain recombines TRBV27 with TRBJ1-6; no firm D call. The germline CDR1 and CDR2 sequences are MNHEY and SMNVEV (reference sequence). This CDR3 contains 17 residues. V dropped 2 bases and J dropped 4 bases, with 15 bases sitting between them.

This clonotype was counted a few times. The rearrangement uses TRBV5-6 and TRBJ1-1; TRBD1 agrees at 11 bases. The V gene's germline CDR1 is SGHDT and CDR2 YYEEEE. The V and J ends lost 1 base and 5 bases, in that order; junction bases with no gene match: 7. The CDR3 sequence is 16 residues long. CDR3 DNA sequence: TGTGCCAGCAGCTTGTGGGGACAGGGGGTACGGACTGAAGCTTTCTTT. Protein product: CASSLWGQGVRTEAFF.

This clonotype appeared a few times. This rearrangement joins TRBV5-1 to TRBJ1-1; 9 bases fit TRBD1. The V gene's germline CDR1 is SGHRS and CDR2 YFSETQ. This CDR3 spans 15 amino acids. With 3 bases clipped from V and 8 bases from J, the junction kept 11 bases outside the gene matches. The CDR3, as DNA: TGCGCCAGCAGCTACCGGACAGGGGAGGACGGGGAAGCTTTCTTT. It specifies CASSYRTGEDGEAFF.